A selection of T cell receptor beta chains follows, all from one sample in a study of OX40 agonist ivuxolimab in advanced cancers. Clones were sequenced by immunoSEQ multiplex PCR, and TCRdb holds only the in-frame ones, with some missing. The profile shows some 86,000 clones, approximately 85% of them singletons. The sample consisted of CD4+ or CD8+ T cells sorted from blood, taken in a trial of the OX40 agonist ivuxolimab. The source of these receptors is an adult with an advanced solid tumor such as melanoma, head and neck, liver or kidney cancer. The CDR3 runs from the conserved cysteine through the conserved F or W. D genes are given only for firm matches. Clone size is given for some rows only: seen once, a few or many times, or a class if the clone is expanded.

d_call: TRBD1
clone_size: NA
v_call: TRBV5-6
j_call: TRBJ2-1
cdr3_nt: TGTGCCAGCAGGGGACAGGGGAAATACAATGAGCAGTTCTTC
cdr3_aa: CASRGQGKYNEQFF

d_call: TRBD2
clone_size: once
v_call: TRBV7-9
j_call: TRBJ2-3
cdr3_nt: TGTGCCAGCAGCTTACGCTTGCGGGAGTACAGAGATACGCAGTATTTT
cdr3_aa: CASSLRLREYRDTQYF

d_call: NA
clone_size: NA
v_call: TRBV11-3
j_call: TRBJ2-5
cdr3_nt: TGTGCCAGCAGCTCAGGCGGAGCAGAGACCCAGTACTTC
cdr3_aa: CASSSGGAETQYF

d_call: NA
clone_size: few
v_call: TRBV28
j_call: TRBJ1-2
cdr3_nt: TGTGCCAGCAGTTTGAAGGTTGGCTACACCTTC
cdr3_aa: CASSLKVGYTF

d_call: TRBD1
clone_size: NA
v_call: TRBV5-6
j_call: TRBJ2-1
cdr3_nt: TGTGCCAGCAGCCCGCCCGGGACAGGTACCTACAATGAGCAGTTCTTC
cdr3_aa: CASSPPGTGTYNEQFF

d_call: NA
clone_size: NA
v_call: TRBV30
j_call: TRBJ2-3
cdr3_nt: TGTGCCTGGAGTGTCGGTAGCGGAAGCACAGATACGCAGTATTTT
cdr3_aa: CAWSVGSGSTDTQYF

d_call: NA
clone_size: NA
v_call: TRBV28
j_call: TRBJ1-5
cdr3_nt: TGTGCCAGCAGTCTTTCGGGTGGCTATAGCAATCAGCCCCAGCATTTT
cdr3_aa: CASSLSGGYSNQPQHF

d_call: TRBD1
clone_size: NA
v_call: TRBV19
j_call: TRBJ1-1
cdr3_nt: TGTGCCGCGGGACAGGGGCCGGCTGAAGCTTTCTTT
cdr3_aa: CAAGQGPAEAFF

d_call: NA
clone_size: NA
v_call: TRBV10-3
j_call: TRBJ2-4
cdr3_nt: TGTGCCATCAGGCCACCTGGCGAGCCCAAAAACATTCAGTACTTC
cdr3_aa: CAIRPPGEPKNIQYF

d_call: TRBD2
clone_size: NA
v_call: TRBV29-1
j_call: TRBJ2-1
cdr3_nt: TGCAGCGTTGAAGTTGGTTCTTTTTTGGCGGGAGCGGTTTACAATGAGCAGTTCTTC
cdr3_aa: CSVEVGSFLAGAVYNEQFF

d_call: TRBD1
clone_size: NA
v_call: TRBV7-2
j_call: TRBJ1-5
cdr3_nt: TGTGCCAGCAGCTTAGGGAAGGGGGCGGGCCAGCCCCAGCATTTT
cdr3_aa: CASSLGKGAGQPQHF

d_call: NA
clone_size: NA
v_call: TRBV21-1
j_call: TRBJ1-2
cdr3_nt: TGTGCCAGCAATCCTACCCGGGGTCAGGGCCAGATTCATGGCTACACCTTC
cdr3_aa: CASNPTRGQGQIHGYTF

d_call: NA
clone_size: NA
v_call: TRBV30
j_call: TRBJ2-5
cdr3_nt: TGTGCCTGGAGCAGCGGGTTTACCCAGTACTTC
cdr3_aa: CAWSSGFTQYF

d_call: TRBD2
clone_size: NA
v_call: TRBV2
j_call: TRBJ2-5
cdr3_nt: TGTGCCAGTGGCAGGACTAGCGGGAACGTCAGAGAGACCCAGTACTTC
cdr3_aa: CASGRTSGNVRETQYF

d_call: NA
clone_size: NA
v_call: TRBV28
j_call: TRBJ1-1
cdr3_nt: TGTGCCAGCAGTTGGGTGGGGCGCACTGAAGCTTTCTTT
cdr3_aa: CASSWVGRTEAFF

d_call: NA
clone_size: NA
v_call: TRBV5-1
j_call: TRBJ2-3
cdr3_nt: TGCGCCAGCAGCTCGGACAGCGGGACGGTGACAGATACGCAGTATTTT
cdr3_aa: CASSSDSGTVTDTQYF